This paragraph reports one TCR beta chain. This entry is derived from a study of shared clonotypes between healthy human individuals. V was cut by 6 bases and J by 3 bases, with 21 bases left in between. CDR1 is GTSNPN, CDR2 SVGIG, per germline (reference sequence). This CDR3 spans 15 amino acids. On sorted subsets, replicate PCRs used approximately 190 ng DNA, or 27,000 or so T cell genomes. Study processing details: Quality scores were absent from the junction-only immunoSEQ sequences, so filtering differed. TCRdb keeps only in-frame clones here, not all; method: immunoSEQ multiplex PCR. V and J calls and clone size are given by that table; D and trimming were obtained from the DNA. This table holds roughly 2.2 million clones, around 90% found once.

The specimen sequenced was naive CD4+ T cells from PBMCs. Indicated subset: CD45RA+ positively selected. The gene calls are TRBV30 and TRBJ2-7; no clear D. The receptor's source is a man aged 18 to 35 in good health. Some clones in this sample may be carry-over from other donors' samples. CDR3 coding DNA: TGTGCCTGCTTGTCCGGGCCAAATTTCGTCTACGAGCAGTACTTC. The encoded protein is CACLSGPNFVYEQYF.